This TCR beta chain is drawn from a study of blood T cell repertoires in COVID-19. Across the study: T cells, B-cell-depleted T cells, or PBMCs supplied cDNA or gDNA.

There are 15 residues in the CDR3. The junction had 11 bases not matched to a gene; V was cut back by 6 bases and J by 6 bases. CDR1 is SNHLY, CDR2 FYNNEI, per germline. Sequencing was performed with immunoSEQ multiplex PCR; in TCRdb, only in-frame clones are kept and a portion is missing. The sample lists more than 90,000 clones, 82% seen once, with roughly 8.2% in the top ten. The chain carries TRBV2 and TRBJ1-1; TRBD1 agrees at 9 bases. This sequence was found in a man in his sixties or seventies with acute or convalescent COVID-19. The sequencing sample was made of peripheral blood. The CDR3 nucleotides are TGTGCCAGCAGAGTAACAGACAGGGGGGGTTCTGAAGCTTTCTTT. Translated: CASRVTDRGGSEAFF.